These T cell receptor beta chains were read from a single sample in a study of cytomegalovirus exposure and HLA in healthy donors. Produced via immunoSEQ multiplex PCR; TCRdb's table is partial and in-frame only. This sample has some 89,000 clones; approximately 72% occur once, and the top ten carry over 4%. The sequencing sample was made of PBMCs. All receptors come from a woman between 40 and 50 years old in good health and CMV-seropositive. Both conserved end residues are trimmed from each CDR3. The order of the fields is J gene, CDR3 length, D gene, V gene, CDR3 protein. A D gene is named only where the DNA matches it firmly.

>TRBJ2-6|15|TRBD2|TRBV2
ASNGLAGVSGANVLT
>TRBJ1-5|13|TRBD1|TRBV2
ASSRDSQRDQPQH
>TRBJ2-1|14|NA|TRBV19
ASPMTRGCSYNEQF
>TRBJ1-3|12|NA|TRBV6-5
ASRDTFSGNTIY
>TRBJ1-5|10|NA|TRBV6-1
ASSRENQPQH
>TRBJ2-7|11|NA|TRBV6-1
ASSSRGGYEQY
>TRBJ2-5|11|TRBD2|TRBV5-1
ASSSSGSLRRY
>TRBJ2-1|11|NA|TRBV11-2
ASSEGEWNEQF
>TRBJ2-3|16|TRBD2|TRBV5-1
ASSPKRGTSGRTDTQY
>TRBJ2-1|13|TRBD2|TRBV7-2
ASSYLAGDYNEQF
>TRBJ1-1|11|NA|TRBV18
ASSGGTDTEAF
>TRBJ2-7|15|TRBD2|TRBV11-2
ASSLEGWGLAGGEQY
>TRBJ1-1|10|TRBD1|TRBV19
ASTMTGYEAF
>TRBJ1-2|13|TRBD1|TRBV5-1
ASSLSTGGSYGYT
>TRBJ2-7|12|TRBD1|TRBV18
ASSPTGGANEQY
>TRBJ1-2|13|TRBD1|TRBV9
ASTPAGQGWDGYT
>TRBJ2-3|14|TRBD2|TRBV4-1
ASSPPAGLSTDTQY
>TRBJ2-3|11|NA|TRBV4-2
ASSLTSTDTQY
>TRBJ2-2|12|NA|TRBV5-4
ALSYRDNTGELF
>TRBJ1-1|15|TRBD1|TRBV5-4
ASSPPPRTGFNTEAS
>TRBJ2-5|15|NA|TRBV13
ASSAKRSGRYQETQY
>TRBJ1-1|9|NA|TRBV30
AWSENRVAF
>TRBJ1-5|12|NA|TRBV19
ASSLGAGNQPQH
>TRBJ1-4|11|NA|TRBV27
ASQGFPNEKLF
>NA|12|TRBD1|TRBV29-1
SVRNRGNTYEQY
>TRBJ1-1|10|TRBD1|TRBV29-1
SAGTADTEAF
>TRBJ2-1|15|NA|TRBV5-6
ASSLAQGLMKYNEQF
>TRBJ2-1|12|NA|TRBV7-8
ASSLEGGGVGQF
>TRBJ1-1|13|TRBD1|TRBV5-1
ASSFSGTGDTEAF